The 3 T cell receptor beta chains in this list originate from one sample, sequenced in a study of cytomegalovirus exposure and HLA in healthy donors (dated by TCRdb to about 2017). Library prep was done by the immunoSEQ multiplex PCR assay. For the multiplex PCR, a mixture combining 60 forward primers for TCR Vbeta segments and 13 reverse primers for TCR Jbeta segments was used. Sourced from immuneACCESS, this table was stored by TCRdb with only in-frame sequences that have V and J called. A share of the clones is absent; for the studies checked, an unresolved V gene accounts for under half, and the remainder has no known explanation. For this sample the table gives 150,000 or so clones, of which approximately 84% were detected only once. The ten largest clones add up to under 9% of the sample. Sequenced sample: PBMCs. All receptors come from a woman aged 40 to 49 in good health and CMV-seropositive.

This clone showed up just a few times. Sequence at one end of the junction differs from germline and may be a read error. This chain joins TRBV5-4 and TRBJ2-7; a possible D gene is TRBD2 (5 bases). Per the germline V gene, CDR1 is SGHNT and CDR2 is YYREEE (reference sequence). This CDR3 comprises 14 residues. CDR3 protein: CASSQDRLADEQYF. DNA of the CDR3: TGCGCCAGCAGCCAAGATAGGCTAGCCGACGAGCAGTACTTC.

The gene calls are TRBV7-8 and TRBJ2-3, with D possibly being TRBD2 (5 bases). Germline assignment: CDR1 SGHVS and CDR2 FQNEAQ. Trimming stripped 2 bases from V and 1 base from J, with 10 bases between. The CDR3 is made up of 15 amino acids. The CDR3 loop reads CASSLYRGRTDTQYF. The CDR3 DNA reads TGTGCCAGCAGCTTATACCGCGGGCGCACAGATACGCAGTATTTT.

In nucleotides, the CDR3 is TGTGCCAGCAGCCGGGGGGGGAAGAACACTGAAGCTTTCTTT. This translates into CASSRGGKNTEAFF. The genes are TRBV7-9 and TRBJ1-1; possible D gene TRBD1, 5 bases. There are 14 residues in the CDR3. Trimming took off 5 bases at V and 1 base at J, with 11 bases between the two ends. The germline gives CDR1 SEHNR, CDR2 FQNEAQ (reference sequence).